This record concerns one T cell receptor (beta chain) sequence. The data stem from a study of T cell responses to AZD1222 COVID-19 vaccine. TCRdb's table, derived via immunoSEQ multiplex PCR, lists solely in-frame clones and lacks some. The data show nearly 95,000 clones, 90% seen once. This TCR derives from an adult in good health. Sequencing used peripheral blood, obtained on day 0 of AZD1222 vaccination.

The CDR3 region has the DNA TGTGCGGTTCGACTCGCCACCTACGAGCAGTACTTC. Residues: CAVRLATYEQYF. The chain employs TRBV6-5 and TRBJ2-7; D gene ambiguous. The CDR3 has 12 residues. From germline, CDR1 is MNHEY and CDR2 SVGAGI.